The TCR beta chain under discussion was sequenced for a study of T cell responses to AZD1222 COVID-19 vaccine. In the study overall: Both about-4-week and about-12-week second-dose recipients were combined.

Only in-frame clones appear in the TCRdb table, and some are missing; sequencing was by immunoSEQ multiplex PCR. Altogether about 97,000 clones are present, about 88% being singletons, with the ten largest covering less than 3.5%. Germline V gives CDR1 LNHNV, CDR2 YYDKDF (reference sequence). Deletions cut 0 bases from V and 5 bases from J, with 17 bases between. The CDR3 is 17 residues long. As regards this clone: Its specificity is not known.

Notes on the study in general: The number of AZD1222 recipients seropositive at baseline was only five or six. Donors were largely white British and mainly female; clonal diversity was possibly underestimated. Increases in Spike-specific TCR breadth and depth were seen after two AZD1222 doses.

The TCR originated in an adult in good health. The sequenced sample was peripheral blood, obtained on day 0 of AZD1222 vaccination. V and J are TRBV15 and TRBJ1-5, with a weak D call TRBD1 (5 bases). CDR3 nucleotide sequence: TGTGCCACCAGCAGAGATGGGGGAGAAGGGAGGGATCAGCCCCAGCATTTT. Translated: CATSRDGGEGRDQPQHF. Complete variable domain (other parts from reference TRBV15 and TRBJ1-5): DAMVIQNPRYQVTQFGKPVTLSCSQTLNHNVMYWYQQKSSQAPKLLFHYYDKDFNNEADTPDNFQSRRPNTSFCFLDIRSPGLGDTAMYLCATSRDGGEGRDQPQHFGDGTRLSIL.